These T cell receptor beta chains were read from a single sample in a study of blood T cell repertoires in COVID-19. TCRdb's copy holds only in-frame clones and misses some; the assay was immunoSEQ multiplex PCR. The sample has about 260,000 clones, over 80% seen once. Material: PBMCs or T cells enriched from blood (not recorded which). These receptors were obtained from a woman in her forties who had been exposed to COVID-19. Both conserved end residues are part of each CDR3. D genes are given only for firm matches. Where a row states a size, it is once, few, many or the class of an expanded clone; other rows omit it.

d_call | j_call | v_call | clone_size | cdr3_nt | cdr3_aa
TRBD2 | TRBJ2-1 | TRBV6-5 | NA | TGTGCCAGCAGCCCGGCGGGGGGACGACCGGTTGAGCAGTTCTTC | CASSPAGGRPVEQFF
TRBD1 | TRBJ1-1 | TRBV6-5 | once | TGTGCCAGCACCACCAGGACAGGGAACACTGAAGCTTTCTTT | CASTTRTGNTEAFF
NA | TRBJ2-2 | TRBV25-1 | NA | TGTGCCAGCAGTGGTCGCATCGAGACTCCTCGATCCGGGGAGCTGTTTTTT | CASSGRIETPRSGELFF
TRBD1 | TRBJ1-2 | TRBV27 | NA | TGTGCCAGCAGTTACAGGGGGGCGGATGGCTACACCTTC | CASSYRGADGYTF
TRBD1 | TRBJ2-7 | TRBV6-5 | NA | TGTGCCAGCACCGAGTCGGGACAGCCCCGGTACGAGCAGTACTTC | CASTESGQPRYEQYF
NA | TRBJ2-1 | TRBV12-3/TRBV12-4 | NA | TGTGCCAGCAGTTTCCTCTCCAATGAGCAGTTCTTC | CASSFLSNEQFF
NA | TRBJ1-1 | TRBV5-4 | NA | TGTGCCAGCAGCCTTCTCACGGGTGGGAACACTGAAGCTTTCTTT | CASSLLTGGNTEAFF
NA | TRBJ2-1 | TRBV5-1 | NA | TGCGCCAGCAGCTTTCGACGGGAAGAATACAATGAGCAGTTCTTC | CASSFRREEYNEQFF
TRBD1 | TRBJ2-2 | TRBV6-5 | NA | TGTGCCAGCAGTTATAAGGGGGCGCGGACCGGGGAGCTGTTTTTT | CASSYKGARTGELFF
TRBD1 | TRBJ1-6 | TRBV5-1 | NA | TGCGCCAGCAGCTTGGAAGGACAGGGCACACGGAATAATTCACCCCTCCACTTT | CASSLEGQGTRNNSPLHF
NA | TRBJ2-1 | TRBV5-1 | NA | TGTGCCAGCAGCTTAAACATGGTCATGAATGAGCAGTTCTTC | CASSLNMVMNEQFF
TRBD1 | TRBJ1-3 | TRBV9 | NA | TGTGCCAGCAGCGGCGGACAGGGGGCCGCCGGAAACACCATATATTTT | CASSGGQGAAGNTIYF
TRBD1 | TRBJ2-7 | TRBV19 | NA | TGTGCCAGTAGTTCAAGACAGGGATACGAGCAGTACTTC | CASSSRQGYEQYF
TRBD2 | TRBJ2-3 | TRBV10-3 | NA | TGTGCCATCAGTGCATCGGCGGGGGGGGTAAAGGGCACAGATACGCAGTATTTT | CAISASAGGVKGTDTQYF
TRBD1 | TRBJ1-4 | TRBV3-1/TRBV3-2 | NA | TGTGCCAGCAGCCACGGGGACAGGGGGAGGGAAAAACTGTTTTTT | CASSHGDRGREKLFF
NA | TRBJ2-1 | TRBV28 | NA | TGTGCCAGCACCGACAGTTTTTCCTACAATGAGCAGTTCTTC | CASTDSFSYNEQFF
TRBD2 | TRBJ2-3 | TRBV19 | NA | TGTGCCAGTAGTATAGGCGCGGGAGGGGTCGCAGATACGCAGTATTTT | CASSIGAGGVADTQYF
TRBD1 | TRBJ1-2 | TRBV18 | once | TGTGCCAGCTCACCAACCCGGGACAGGCGAAACTATGGCTACACCTTC | CASSPTRDRRNYGYTF